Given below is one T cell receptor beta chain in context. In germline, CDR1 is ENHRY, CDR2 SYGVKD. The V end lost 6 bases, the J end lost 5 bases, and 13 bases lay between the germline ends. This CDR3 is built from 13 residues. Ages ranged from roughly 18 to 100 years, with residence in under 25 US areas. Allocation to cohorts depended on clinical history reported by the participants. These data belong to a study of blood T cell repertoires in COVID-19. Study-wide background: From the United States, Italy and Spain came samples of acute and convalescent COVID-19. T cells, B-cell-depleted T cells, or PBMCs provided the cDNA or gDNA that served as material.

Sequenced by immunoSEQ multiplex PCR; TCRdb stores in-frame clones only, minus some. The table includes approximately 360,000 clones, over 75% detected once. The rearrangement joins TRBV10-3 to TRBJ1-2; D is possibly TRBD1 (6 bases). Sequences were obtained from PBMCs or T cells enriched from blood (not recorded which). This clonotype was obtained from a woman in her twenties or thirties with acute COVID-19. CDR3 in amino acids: CAIRDSKRYGYTF. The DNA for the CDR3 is TGTGCCATCAGGGACAGCAAGCGATATGGCTACACCTTC.